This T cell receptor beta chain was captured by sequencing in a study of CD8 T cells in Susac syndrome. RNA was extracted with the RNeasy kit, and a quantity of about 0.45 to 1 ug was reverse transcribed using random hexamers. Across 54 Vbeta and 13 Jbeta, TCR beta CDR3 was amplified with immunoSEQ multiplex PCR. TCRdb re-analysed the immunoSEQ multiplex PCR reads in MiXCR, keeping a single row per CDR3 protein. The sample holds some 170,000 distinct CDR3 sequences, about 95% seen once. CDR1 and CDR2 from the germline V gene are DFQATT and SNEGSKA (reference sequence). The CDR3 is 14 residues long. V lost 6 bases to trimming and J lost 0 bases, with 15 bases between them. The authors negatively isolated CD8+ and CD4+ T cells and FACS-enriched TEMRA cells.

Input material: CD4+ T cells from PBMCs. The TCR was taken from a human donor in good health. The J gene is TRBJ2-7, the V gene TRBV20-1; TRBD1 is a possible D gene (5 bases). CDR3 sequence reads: CSAEKTALSYEQYF. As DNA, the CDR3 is TGCAGTGCAGAAAAGACAGCCCTCTCCTACGAGCAGTACTTC.